Sequencing of this T cell receptor (beta chain) was carried out in a study of cytomegalovirus exposure and HLA in healthy donors. Primers included in the PCR were 60 Vbeta and 13 Jbeta primers. Using immunoSEQ multiplex PCR, the repertoire was profiled, and TCRdb retains in-frame clones only, with some absent. The sample includes 150,000 to 200,000 clones, around 83% seen only once; the top ten take 4.1%. V dropped 8 bases and J dropped 2 bases, with 11 bases sitting between them. Germline V CDR1 and CDR2: MNHNS, SASEGT. CDR3 length equals 13 residues. The specimen was PBMCs. This chain joins TRBV6-1 and TRBJ2-3; D not resolved. The receptor was isolated from a man aged 45-65 years in good health and CMV-seropositive. CDR3 protein: CASARRSTDTQYF. In DNA form, the CDR3 reads TGTGCCAGCGCGCGGCGGTCCACAGATACGCAGTATTTT.